The source of this T cell receptor beta chain is a study of cytomegalovirus exposure and HLA in healthy donors. The V end was cut by 4 bases, the J end by 8 bases, with 17 bases between. CDR1 is SNHLY, CDR2 FYNNEI, per germline. The CDR3 is 15 residues long. The PCR had 60 Vbeta and 13 Jbeta primers. TCRdb keeps only in-frame clones here, not all; method: immunoSEQ multiplex PCR. Here the sample spans 85,000 to 100,000 clones, over 70% being singletons. The sequenced material came from PBMCs. The J gene is TRBJ1-4, the V gene TRBV2, with unresolved D. The clonotype originates from a man aged 50-60 years in good health and CMV-seropositive. The CDR3 is CASSGSWGDGEKLFF. In DNA form, the CDR3 reads TGTGCCAGCAGTGGGAGCTGGGGAGACGGCGAAAAACTGTTTTTT.